This TCR beta chain was identified in a study of T-cell reconstitution after alpha-beta-depleted transplantation in children. General study results and limits: After transplant, at about two months, alpha-beta T cells were reportedly derived from several hundred expanded graft clones. Newly generated T cells supplied most T-cell counts and diversity one year post-transplant. TCRbeta diversity was high at day 60 in some patients (a result of surviving recipient T cells and thymic progenitors).

Molecular barcoding with unique molecular identifiers was used for the TCRbeta library. TCRdb independently ran MiXCR on the PCR reads; one entry per CDR3 protein. This table has around 450,000 distinct CDR3 sequences, around 15% appearing once. Germline V lookup: CDR1 DFQATT, CDR2 SNEGSKA (reference sequence). The CDR3 consists of 15 residues. Deletions cut 3 bases from V and 1 base from J, with 16 bases between. There are many counts of this clonotype. Its specificity is unknown. The chain joins TRBV20-1 to TRBJ2-7, with a weak D call TRBD2 (5 bases). The sample in question was PBMCs, mostly from graft donor cells, obtained 360 days after TCRalphabeta/CD19-depleted stem cell transplant. The TCR was taken from a boy in the first two years of life who had a stem cell transplant for Wiskott-Aldrich syndrome, so the T cells may come from the graft donor. The CDR3 loop is CSASGTAVGSYEQYF. The CDR3 DNA follows: TGCAGTGCTAGCGGTACAGCGGTAGGTTCCTACGAGCAGTACTTC.